The 30 T cell receptor beta chains in this list originate from one sample, sequenced in a study of blood T cell repertoires in COVID-19 (dated by TCRdb to 2018 to 2020). Libraries were built with the immunoSEQ multiplex PCR assay. What TCRdb holds here is the immuneACCESS table cut down to in-frame rearrangements. Part of the clones is not present; checked against another copy, under half of the missing clones reflect an unresolved V gene, and the others are unexplained. This sample comprises about 170,000 clones, about 80% of them detected only once. Clones ranked in the top ten supply approximately 8% of the sample. Sequencing was done on a sample of peripheral blood. Receptors were obtained from a man aged 55 to 70 with acute or convalescent COVID-19.

The rearrangement links TRBV5-1 to TRBJ1-2; TRBD1 might be the D (6 bases). This CDR3 has 15 residues. Looked up from germline, CDR1 is SGHRS and CDR2 is YFSETQ. V was cut by 5 bases and J by 0 bases, with 14 bases left in between. In nucleotides, the CDR3 is TGCGCCAGCAGGCAGGGGACCGGGCCTAACTATGGCTACACCTTC. Its translation: CASRQGTGPNYGYTF.

The chain links TRBV7-2 to TRBJ2-7, with TRBD1 identical over 7 bases. The CDR3 extends over 15 amino acids. With V trimmed by 1 base and J by 3 bases, 6 bases remained unmatched. Germline V lookup: CDR1 SGHTA, CDR2 FQGNSA. The CDR3 region is CASSLVTGVGYEQYF. The CDR3 bases are TGTGCCAGCAGCTTAGTCACAGGGGTAGGCTACGAGCAGTACTTC.

This clone came up a few times. V and J are TRBV6-6 and TRBJ1-6; the match to TRBD1 covers 7 bases. J gave up 1 base and V 2 bases, and 2 bases lay outside the gene matches. Germline values: CDR1 MNHNY, CDR2 SVGAGI (reference sequence). The CDR3 is made up of 16 amino acids. The DNA of the CDR3 is TGTGCCAGCAGTTACCGACAGGGATCCTATAATTCACCCCTCCACTTT. This codes for CASSYRQGSYNSPLHF.

There are a few counts of this clone. The V and J genes are TRBV30 and TRBJ1-2; D not certain. Germline V lookup: CDR1 GTSNPN, CDR2 SVGIG (reference sequence). V was pared by 4 bases and J by 7 bases, with 19 bases between. The CDR3 sequence is 14 residues long. DNA for the CDR3: TGTGCCTGGATGGCGGGTGCTACCCTCCGTGGCTACACCTTC. Protein sequence: CAWMAGATLRGYTF. The full variable domain, with the rest looked up from reference TRBV30 and TRBJ1-2, is SQTIHQWPATLVQPVGSPLSLECTVEGTSNPNLYWYRQAAGRGLQLLFYSVGIGQISSEVPQNLSASRPQDRQFILSSKKLLLSDSGFYLCAWMAGATLRGYTFGSGTRLTVV.

The rearrangement links TRBV5-1 to TRBJ1-2; 7 bases match TRBD1. The CDR3 has 13 residues. Germline assignment: CDR1 SGHRS and CDR2 YFSETQ. V shed 0 bases and J 8 bases; nucleotides not matched to a gene: 4. The CDR3 is CASSLAKQGGYTF. The CDR3 DNA follows: TGCGCCAGCAGCTTGGCCAAACAGGGGGGCTACACCTTC.

This clone was seen once. The chain uses TRBV5-1 and TRBJ1-1; 7 nucleotides match TRBD1. After removal of 0 bases from V and 5 bases from J, the junction contained 10 bases not matched to a gene. Germline assignment: CDR1 SGHRS and CDR2 YFSETQ. The CDR3 is 16 residues long. CDR3 DNA sequence: TGCGCCAGCAGCTTGGACGGACAGGCGGCTGGTACTGAAGCTTTCTTT. This encodes CASSLDGQAAGTEAFF.

V and J are TRBV2 and TRBJ2-3; 9 positions match TRBD1. V dropped 2 bases and J dropped 9; count of bases not matched to a gene: 15. Germline CDR1 and CDR2: SNHLY and FYNNEI. The CDR3 spans 17 residues. The CDR3 coding sequence is TGTGCCAGCAGTGAATTCAAACCGGGACAGGGAGGATGGACGCAGTATTTT. Protein sequence: CASSEFKPGQGGWTQYF.

The V and J genes are TRBV4-2 and TRBJ2-7; 7 bases line up with TRBD2. From germline, CDR1 is LGHNA and CDR2 YNFKEQ. The CDR3 has 15 residues. Trimming at V came to 3 bases and at J to 7 bases, leaving 12 bases not matched to a gene. The CDR3 DNA follows: TGTGCCAGCAGCCATGGATACGCGGGGGAGGGGGAGCAGTACTTC. This codes for CASSHGYAGEGEQYF.

The chain uses TRBV15 and TRBJ1-5; the D gene is possibly TRBD1 (5 bases). V was shortened by 1 base and J by 3 bases, with 10 bases between the two germline ends. Germline CDR1 and CDR2: LNHNV and YYDKDF (reference sequence). CDR3 length equals 15 residues. The CDR3 nucleotides read TGTGCCACCAGCAGAGGGGTAGGGGTCAATCAGCCCCAGCATTTT. Its translation is CATSRGVGVNQPQHF.

This chain uses TRBV11-2 with TRBJ1-4; D might be TRBD1 (6 bases). In germline, CDR1 is SGHAT, CDR2 FQNNGV. The V end lost 4 bases, the J end lost 8 bases, and 14 bases lay between the germline ends. The CDR3 runs to 14 residues. CDR3 region: CASSSGAIREKLFF. The CDR3 region has the DNA TGTGCCAGCAGCTCAGGGGCGATACGGGAAAAACTGTTTTTT.

This sequence joins TRBV12-3 or TRBV12-4 and TRBJ1-3; TRBD1 aligns across 7 bases. The CDR3 runs to 13 residues. The J segment lost 3 bases and the V segment lost 6 bases, leaving 2 bases of the junction unmatched. CDR3 bases: TGTGCCAGCAGCCCAGGGGGTGGAAACACCATATATTTT. Its protein is CASSPGGGNTIYF.

V gene TRBV5-6 combines with J gene TRBJ1-2, with TRBD1 identical over 12 bases. Germline lookup yields CDR1 SGHDT and CDR2 YYEEEE. This CDR3 spans 17 amino acids. Trimming cost V 2 bases and J 2 bases; bases outside gene matches: 7. The CDR3 is CASSFPGQGAANYGYTF. The CDR3, as DNA: TGTGCCAGCAGCTTCCCGGGACAGGGGGCCGCAAACTATGGCTACACCTTC.

This clone was seen just once. The rearrangement joins TRBV5-6 to TRBJ2-3, with D possibly TRBD2 on 6 matching bases. Germline V gene sequence: CDR1 SGHDT, CDR2 YYEEEE. Trimming shortened V by 0 bases and J by 0 bases, and 11 bases separated the two germline ends. The CDR3 spans 16 residues. This CDR3 is CASSLVSRGSTDTQYF. The DNA of the CDR3 is TGTGCCAGCAGCTTGGTGTCGCGGGGCAGCACAGATACGCAGTATTTT.

The chain couples TRBV9 to TRBJ2-3, with D possibly TRBD2 on 6 matching bases. The CDR3 consists of 15 residues. Between the trimmed V and J ends, which lost 4 bases and 3 bases, there was a span of 15 bases. Germline assignment: CDR1 SGDLS and CDR2 YYNGEE. CDR3 nucleotide sequence: TGTGCCAGCAGCCTAACTAGGAGGGATACAGATACGCAGTATTTT. It is translated as CASSLTRRDTDTQYF.

The rearrangement joins TRBV9 to TRBJ2-2; 12 bases fit TRBD2. The trim removed 3 bases at V and 3 bases at J, leaving 3 bases unmatched. This CDR3 has 16 residues. Germline-derived CDR1 and CDR2 are SGDLS and YYNGEE. The CDR3 nucleotides are TGTGCCAGCAGCGCTAGCGGGGGGGCGGACACCGGGGAGCTGTTTTTT. Translated, it gives CASSASGGADTGELFF.

This clone was counted a few times. The chain links TRBV6-5 to TRBJ2-7, with D uncertain. CDR1 is MNHEY, CDR2 SVGAGI, per germline. The CDR3 consists of 13 residues. Trimming took 2 bases from V and 3 from J, leaving 8 bases between them. As DNA, the CDR3 is TGTGCCAGCAGTTACGCTAGGAACTACGAGCAGTACTTC. This sequence encodes CASSYARNYEQYF.

The V call is TRBV20-1, the J call TRBJ2-7; 7 bases are a match to TRBD2. CDR3 size: 13 residues. With 3 bases clipped from V and 3 bases from J, the junction kept 5 bases outside the gene matches. Germline CDR1 and CDR2: DFQATT and SNEGSKA (reference sequence). CDR3 sequence: CSASMRGSYEQYF. The CDR3 DNA is TGCAGTGCTAGTATGCGGGGGAGCTACGAGCAGTACTTC.

This sequence joins TRBV2 and TRBJ1-1; 7 bases align to TRBD1. Germline trimming cut 7 bases from V and 6 bases from J; bases unmatched to any gene: 11. The germline V gene has CDR1 SNHLY and CDR2 FYNNEI. The CDR3 totals 14 residues. CDR3 coding DNA: TGTGCCAGCACCCTTGGACAGGTCCGACCTGAAGCTTTCTTT. Protein sequence: CASTLGQVRPEAFF.

This clone was seen just once. The CDR3: CASSPHRSYEQYF. The CDR3 DNA reads as TGTGCCAGCAGCCCCCACAGGTCCTACGAGCAGTACTTC. J is TRBJ2-7 and V is TRBV12-3 or TRBV12-4; perhaps TRBD1 as D (5 bases). CDR3 length: 13 residues. V lost 6 bases, J lost 1 base, and 10 bases lay in between.

J is TRBJ2-3 and V is TRBV4-1; a possible D gene is TRBD2 (6 bases). Trimming removed 8 bases at V and 4 bases at J, with 16 bases between. CDR1 MGHRA and CDR2 YSYEKL come from the germline V gene. The CDR3 consists of 14 residues. The CDR3 is CASATAGIPDTQYF. The CDR3 DNA reads TGCGCCAGCGCTACGGCGGGGATCCCAGATACGCAGTATTTT.

The V call is TRBV6-5, the J call TRBJ2-3; possible D gene TRBD1, 6 bases. Trimming removed 3 bases at V and 1 base at J, with 11 bases between. The CDR3 extends over 15 amino acids. Germline values: CDR1 MNHEY, CDR2 SVGAGI. The CDR3 is CASSYWSGGTDTQYF. CDR3 DNA sequence: TGTGCCAGCAGTTATTGGTCAGGGGGCACAGATACGCAGTATTTT.

The chain uses TRBV7-3 and TRBJ2-1, with D unresolved. Trimming left V 2 bases short and J 7 bases short, with 3 bases between. The CDR3 extends over 11 amino acids. Germline V gene sequence: CDR1 SGHTA, CDR2 FQGTGA. The CDR3 DNA follows: TGTGCCAGCAGCTTATCAAATGAGCAGTTCTTC. This translates into CASSLSNEQFF.

Of note for this clone: The sample carries other DNA sequences with the same CDR3. The chain is built from TRBV5-4 and TRBJ2-6; 7 bases match TRBD1. J lost 2 bases, V lost 3 bases, and 2 bases had no gene match. CDR3 length: 15 residues. The V gene's germline CDR1 is SGHNT and CDR2 YYREEE (reference sequence). CDR3: CASSSQGAGANVLTF. In nucleotides, the CDR3 is TGTGCCAGCAGCTCGCAGGGGGCTGGGGCCAACGTCCTGACTTTC.

V gene TRBV6-5 combines with J gene TRBJ2-3, with TRBD2 matching over 7 bases. This CDR3 spans 15 amino acids. Germline V CDR1 and CDR2: MNHEY, SVGAGI. With V trimmed by 5 bases and J by 2 bases, 7 bases remained unmatched. As DNA, the CDR3 is TGTGCCAGCAGTATGGGGGGAGGGCTCACAGATACGCAGTATTTT. Residues: CASSMGGGLTDTQYF.

This clone was seen once. The rearrangement uses TRBV6-5 and TRBJ1-1, with 9 bases matching TRBD1. With V trimmed by 6 bases and J by 10 bases, 6 bases remained unmatched. Germline-derived CDR1 and CDR2 are MNHEY and SVGAGI. CDR3 length: 12 residues. CDR3 residues: CASSTGGAGAFF. In DNA, the CDR3 is TGTGCCAGCAGCACAGGGGGCGCAGGAGCTTTCTTT.

J is TRBJ1-5 and V is TRBV11-2; D is undetermined. Trimming cost V 3 bases and J 0 bases, with 15 bases left between them. Germline CDR1 is SGHAT and CDR2 is FQNNGV. The CDR3 has 17 amino acids. DNA of the CDR3: TGTGCCAGCAGCTTGTCCCCCGCCGAGTATAGCAATCAGCCCCAGCATTTT. Protein: CASSLSPAEYSNQPQHF.

The J gene is TRBJ1-5, the V gene TRBV18; possibly TRBD1 for D (5 bases). The CDR3 runs to 15 residues. Trimming shortened V by 3 bases and J by 3 bases, and 12 bases separated the two germline ends. From germline, CDR1 is KGHSH and CDR2 LQKENI. CDR3 region: CASSPAAGHNQPQHF. As DNA, the CDR3 is TGTGCCAGCTCACCGGCGGCAGGGCACAATCAGCCCCAGCATTTT.

The rearrangement joins TRBV7-6 to TRBJ2-1; a possible D gene is TRBD2 (5 bases). Between the trimmed V and J ends, which lost 3 bases and 1 base, there was a span of 7 bases. CDR1 and CDR2 (germline): SGHVS, FNYEAQ. The CDR3 runs to 14 residues. CDR3 coding DNA: TGTGCCAGCAGCTTGTCGGGGTCCTACAATGAGCAGTTCTTC. Translated, it gives CASSLSGSYNEQFF.

The chain carries TRBV5-8 and TRBJ2-7; 7 bases are a match to TRBD1. Germline V gene lookup returns CDR1 SGHTS and CDR2 YDEGEE. This CDR3 is 14 amino acids long. J was trimmed by 4 bases and V by 4 bases; bases with no gene match: 8. The CDR3 DNA sequence: TGTGCCAGCAGCAACCACAGGGGTGGGTACGAGCAGTACTTC. It codes for CASSNHRGGYEQYF. The complete variable domain, with remaining parts taken from reference TRBV5-8 and TRBJ2-7, reads EAGVTQSPTHLIKTRGQQATLRCSPISGHTSVYWYQQALGLGLQFLLWYDEGEERNRGNFPPRFSGRQFPNYSSELNVNALELEDSALYLCASSNHRGGYEQYFGPGTRLTVT.

The V gene is TRBV24-1, the J gene TRBJ2-1; 10 bases agree with TRBD2. The CDR3 length is 18 residues. Trimming at V came to 5 bases and at J to 5 bases, leaving 14 bases not matched to a gene. CDR1 is KGHDR, CDR2 SFDVKD, per germline. CDR3 sequence (DNA): TGTGCCACCAGTGCCAATCGCGCCTGGCTAGCGGGGGACAATGAGCAGTTCTTC. It yields the protein CATSANRAWLAGDNEQFF.